The 8 T cell receptor beta chains below were found in one sample sequenced in a study of blood T cell repertoires in COVID-19. Some clones are missing from TCRdb's copy, which holds only in-frame ones; the method was immunoSEQ multiplex PCR. The table has some 8,000 clones, around 79% seen once. The sample taken for sequencing was peripheral blood. The receptors were sampled from a human donor in a cohort sampled during active COVID-19.

The J gene is TRBJ2-3, the V gene TRBV28, with 7 bases that match TRBD2. CDR1 and CDR2 from the germline V gene are MDHEN and SYDVKM. V shed 2 bases and J 6 bases; nucleotides not matched to a gene: 23. The CDR3 is 20 residues long. DNA for the CDR3: TGTGCCAGCAGTTTAGGTCTAGCGGACCCGAAAGGTGGACCCGGGGATACGCAGTATTTT. This encodes CASSLGLADPKGGPGDTQYF.

This clone was seen just once. The V and J genes are TRBV19 and TRBJ2-7; possible D gene TRBD1, 6 bases. There are 15 residues in the CDR3. Germline V gene sequence: CDR1 LNHDA, CDR2 SQIVND (reference sequence). The V gene lost 3 bases and the J gene lost 6 bases, with 18 bases spanning the gap. CDR3 amino acids: CASSISGRGMVEQYF. DNA for the CDR3: TGTGCCAGTAGTATCTCCGGCAGGGGCATGGTCGAGCAGTACTTC.

This chain connects TRBV28 to TRBJ1-1; TRBD1 aligns across 11 bases. This CDR3 comprises 13 residues. V was clipped by 10 bases and J by 4 bases; unmatched bases: 5. The germline gives CDR1 MDHEN, CDR2 SYDVKM. This CDR3 is CATGTGGPTEAFF. The CDR3 DNA reads TGTGCCACCGGGACAGGGGGGCCCACTGAAGCTTTCTTT. The full variable domain, completed using reference TRBV28 and TRBJ1-1, is DVKVTQSSRYLVKRTGEKVFLECVQDMDHENMFWYRQDPGLGLRLIYFSYDVKMKEKGDIPEGYSVSREKKERFSLILESASTNQTSMYLCATGTGGPTEAFFGQGTRLTVV.

To note about this clone: Other nucleotide sequences from this sample produce the same CDR3. V gene TRBV6-5 combines with J gene TRBJ1-1, with 7 bases matching TRBD1. CDR1 MNHEY and CDR2 SVGAGI come from the germline V gene. The CDR3 loop spans 15 amino acids. With V trimmed by 6 bases and J by 0 bases, 7 bases remained unmatched. As DNA, the CDR3 is TGTGCCAGCAGAGACAGGGATCGGGTGAACACTGAAGCTTTCTTT. Its protein product is CASRDRDRVNTEAFF.

The rearrangement links TRBV18 to TRBJ2-2; the match to TRBD1 covers 8 bases. Looked up from germline, CDR1 is KGHSH and CDR2 is LQKENI. The CDR3 extends over 15 amino acids. V was clipped by 5 bases and J by 5 bases; unmatched bases: 7. The DNA for the CDR3 is TGTGCCAGCTCATCTCTGGACAGGGTAACCGGGGAGCTGTTTTTT. This gives the protein CASSSLDRVTGELFF.

V usage is TRBV6-5 and J usage is TRBJ1-2; 8 nucleotides align to TRBD1. The CDR3 loop spans 15 amino acids. Germline loops: CDR1 MNHEY, CDR2 SVGAGI. V lost 5 bases, J lost 4 bases, and 9 bases stayed unmatched. The CDR3 is CASSPQTGAPYGYTF. CDR3 DNA sequence: TGTGCCAGCAGTCCCCAGACAGGGGCCCCCTATGGCTACACCTTC.

The chain is built from TRBV12-5 and TRBJ2-5; 8 bases line up with TRBD1. Germline assignment: CDR1 LGHNT and CDR2 FRNRAP. V shed 1 base, J shed 4 bases, and the junction held 5 bases outside the gene matches. The CDR3 sequence is 15 residues long. The CDR3 DNA reads as TGTGCTAGTGGTTTGGAAGGACAGGGTGGAGAGACCCAGTACTTC. Its protein product is CASGLEGQGGETQYF.

The rearrangement uses TRBV6-2 or TRBV6-3 and TRBJ2-1; 9 nucleotides line up with TRBD2. The CDR3 extends over 16 amino acids. V shed 2 bases, J shed 6 bases, and the junction held 8 bases outside the gene matches. CDR1 and CDR2 (germline): MNHEY, SVGEGT. CDR3 sequence reads: CASSYGGRARVNEQFF. The CDR3 DNA sequence: TGTGCCAGCAGTTACGGCGGGAGGGCCCGGGTCAATGAGCAGTTCTTC.